This T cell receptor beta chain appears in the sequencing data of a study of T cell changes during pregnancy in multiple sclerosis (dated by TCRdb to the late 2010s). For context, the study as a whole: In women with multiple sclerosis, the researchers looked at how the T cell repertoire shifted as pregnancy progressed.

Between the V and J ends, shortened by 1 base and 2 bases respectively, the junction contains 11 bases. Looking up the germline V gene (reference sequence) yields CDR1 SEHNR and CDR2 FQNEAQ. The CDR3 spans 15 residues, from the cysteine through the phenylalanine. Only the CDR3 DNA stays, 45 bases, in frame from base 1. On this clone: This clone's antigen is unknown. The sample holds no much larger clone one base away, and base qualities are not on file.

Library generation was performed with the immunoSEQ multiplex PCR assay. TCRdb took this table from immuneACCESS and kept in-frame rearrangements with V and J called. Such tables lack part of the clones; where checked against another copy, unresolved V genes explain under half of the gap, and the rest is unexplained. The sample table records 83,000 or so clones; over 85% of these occur just once. The top ten clones comprise 1.5% to 2% of the sample. Here the sequenced sample was peripheral blood, taken after pregnancy. The sequence came from a female donor in good health, enrolled as a control in a pregnancy study. Rearrangement joined TRBV7-9 to TRBJ2-5; TRBD2 could be the D gene, as 5 bases match. This receptor has the CDR3 CASSLGFGDQETQYF. The DNA sequence reads TGTGCCAGCAGCTTAGGTTTCGGGGATCAAGAGACCCAGTACTTC.